This entry describes one TCR beta chain. Antigen: not known. The sample comes from a study of T cells in localized non-small cell lung cancer. Study-level results: In uninvolved adjacent lung, T cell clonality reached its highest value, exceeding tumor. It remains possible that heterogeneity exists, since only one tumor region was sequenced.

This table comes from immunoSEQ multiplex PCR, and its TCRdb copy is limited to in-frame clones, with some not included. This sample carries roughly 48,000 clones, 80% of them seen once, and the ten largest clones take approximately 4%. V was clipped by 4 bases and J by 3 bases, with 14 bases between them. CDR1 is SGHRS, CDR2 YFSETQ, per germline. The CDR3 spans 14 residues. The sequenced sample was PBMCs, obtained before any cancer treatment. This receptor was taken from a woman aged 35 to 75 with stage II lung adenocarcinoma. The chain combines TRBV5-1 with TRBJ2-7, with D unclear. CDR3 protein: CASSATGTGYEQYF. CDR3 DNA sequence: TGCGCCAGCAGCGCAACGGGCACCGGCTACGAGCAGTACTTC.